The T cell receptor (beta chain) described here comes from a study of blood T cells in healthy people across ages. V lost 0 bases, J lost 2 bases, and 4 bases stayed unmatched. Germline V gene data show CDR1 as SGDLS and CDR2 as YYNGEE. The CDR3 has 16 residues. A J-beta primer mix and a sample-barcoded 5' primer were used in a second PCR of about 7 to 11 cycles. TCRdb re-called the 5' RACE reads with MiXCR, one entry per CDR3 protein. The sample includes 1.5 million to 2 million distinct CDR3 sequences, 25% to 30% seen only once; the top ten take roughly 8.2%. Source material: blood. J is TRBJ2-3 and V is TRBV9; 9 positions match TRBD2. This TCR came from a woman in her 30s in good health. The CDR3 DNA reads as TGTGCCAGCAGCGTAGTGACTAGCGGCTACACAGATACGCAGTATTTT. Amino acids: CASSVVTSGYTDTQYF.